This T cell receptor (beta chain) is drawn from a study of siplizumab effects on memory and regulatory T cells. Study-level points and caveats: Alloreactive sequences traceable to unstimulated CD4+ memory cells declined significantly under siplizumab. Sequences below about 10^-5 frequency were poorly captured, limiting mapping of alloreactive clones. Naive T cells looked more diverse than memory cells, and they looked like major contributors to the alloresponse.

In the case of this clone: Its antigen is as yet unknown.

TCRdb keeps only in-frame clones here, not all; method: immunoSEQ multiplex PCR. Of 100,000 to 110,000 clones listed, 91% are singletons. This CDR3 region has 17 residues. From germline, CDR1 is SGHDT and CDR2 YYEEEE. V lost 2 bases to trimming and J lost 4 bases, with 16 bases between them. The V and J genes are TRBV5-6 and TRBJ2-6; D unresolved. The source is a human donor in good health. The material sequenced was CD4+ T cells sorted from blood. CDR3 loop: CASSFTPGVAGANVLTF. The CDR3 nucleotides read TGTGCCAGCAGCTTCACCCCAGGAGTCGCGGGGGCCAACGTCCTGACTTTC.